These 13 T cell receptor beta chains originate from one sample sequenced in a study of cytomegalovirus exposure and HLA in healthy donors. PCR involved 60 Vbeta and 13 Jbeta primers. Repertoires were generated with immunoSEQ multiplex PCR, while TCRdb's copy carries only in-frame clones and drops some. This table has more than 110,000 clones, more than 9.5% appearing once. Sequenced: PBMCs. The source is a man in his forties or fifties in good health and CMV-seronegative.

This chain connects TRBV7-6 to TRBJ1-2; TRBD1 matches at 8 bases. The J segment lost 5 bases and the V segment lost 4 bases, leaving 18 bases of the junction unmatched. The CDR3 loop spans 18 amino acids. From germline, CDR1 is SGHVS and CDR2 FNYEAQ. DNA for the CDR3: TGTGCCAGCAGCTCCGGAACCGGGGACAGGCCTCCCCCATATGGCTACACCTTC. Protein product: CASSSGTGDRPPPYGYTF. The full variable domain, rest sourced from reference TRBV7-6 and TRBJ1-2, is GAGVSQSPRYKVTKRGQDVALRCDPISGHVSLYWYRQALGQGPEFLTYFNYEAQQDKSGLPNDRFSAERPEGSISTLTIQRTEQRDSAMYRCASSSGTGDRPPPYGYTFGSGTRLTVV.

Comments on this clone: The conserved final phenylalanine or tryptophan is absent from the CDR3, which likely points to a read error. The chain combines TRBV7-2 with TRBJ1-1, with 7 bases that match TRBD1. V gave up 3 bases and J gave up 2 bases; unmatched junction bases: 9. Germline V gene data show CDR1 as SGHTA and CDR2 as FQGNSA. This CDR3 region has 16 residues. CDR3 nucleotide sequence: TGTGCCAGCAGCTTTCACGCAGGACAGGTAAACACTGAAGCTTTCGTT. It yields the protein CASSFHAGQVNTEAFV.

This chain joins TRBV7-6 and TRBJ2-3, with D hard to call. CDR3 size: 13 residues. Germline CDR1 SGHVS, CDR2 FNYEAQ. The V and J ends lost 0 bases and 4 bases respectively, with 5 bases between them. In DNA form, the CDR3 reads TGTGCCAGCAGCTTAGCCCCGGCAGATACGCAGTATTTT. Translation: CASSLAPADTQYF.

This chain uses TRBV5-4 with TRBJ2-7; D is perhaps TRBD2 (5 bases). Germline CDR1 SGHNT, CDR2 YYREEE (reference sequence). Trimming pared 3 bases from V and 2 bases from J, leaving 9 bases between. The CDR3 is 13 residues long. CDR3 coding DNA: TGTGCCAGCAGCTCGACGGGGACCTACGAGCAGTACTTC. It yields the protein CASSSTGTYEQYF.

The CDR3 loop is CASSLGRGDNQPQHF. CDR3 nucleotides: TGTGCCAGCAGCTTAGGTCGGGGGGACAATCAGCCCCAGCATTTT. V gene TRBV7-9 combines with J gene TRBJ1-5; D is perhaps TRBD1 (5 bases). In germline, CDR1 is SEHNR, CDR2 FQNEAQ (reference sequence). The CDR3 runs to 15 residues. Trimming stripped 1 base from V and 3 bases from J, with 10 bases between.

The CDR3 sequence: CASSLALRQGSPEAFF. For the CDR3, the DNA is TGTGCCAGCAGCTTAGCGCTACGGCAGGGCTCTCCTGAAGCTTTCTTT. The rearrangement uses TRBV11-1 and TRBJ1-1; D is possibly TRBD1 (5 bases). CDR3 length: 16 amino acids. With 0 bases removed from V and 6 bases from J, the gap between germline ends came to 17 bases. Germline CDR1 is SGHAT and CDR2 is FQDESV (reference sequence).

This rearrangement joins TRBV15 to TRBJ1-3; tentative D call: TRBD1 (5 bases). Germline V CDR1 and CDR2: LNHNV, YYDKDF (reference sequence). The CDR3 runs 16 residues. V dropped 0 bases and J dropped 2 bases, with 11 bases sitting between them. CDR3 protein: CATSRDGGLTGNTIYF. CDR3 nucleotides: TGTGCCACCAGCAGAGATGGGGGACTGACTGGAAACACCATATATTTT.

This clone was counted a few times. V and J are TRBV28 and TRBJ1-5; D is unresolved. CDR3 length equals 15 residues. V was shortened by 2 bases and J by 4 bases, with 12 bases between the two germline ends. Per germline, CDR1 MDHEN and CDR2 SYDVKM. The CDR3 protein is CASSLPPTLNQPQHF. The CDR3, as DNA: TGTGCCAGCAGTTTACCGCCGACATTAAATCAGCCCCAGCATTTT.

This chain uses TRBV5-4 with TRBJ1-6; possible D gene TRBD1, 5 bases. The CDR3 has 15 amino acids. V gave up 2 bases and J gave up 8 bases, with 14 bases separating them. In germline, CDR1 is SGHNT, CDR2 YYREEE (reference sequence). CDR3: CASSLHGGGDSPLHF. The CDR3 region has the DNA TGTGCCAGCAGCTTACACGGTGGGGGGGATTCACCCCTCCACTTT.

This sequence joins TRBV9 and TRBJ2-6; D ambiguous. This CDR3 spans 17 amino acids. With 3 bases removed from V and 0 bases from J, the gap between germline ends came to 13 bases. Germline CDR1 is SGDLS and CDR2 is YYNGEE. Here the CDR3 DNA reads TGTGCCAGCAGCGCAACCCCTACAGCCTCTGGGGCCAACGTCCTGACTTTC. Encoded protein: CASSATPTASGANVLTF.

In this sample, this clone turned up a few times. The CDR3: CAWSVRGQWPQHF. CDR3 DNA: TGTGCCTGGAGTGTCCGAGGTCAATGGCCCCAGCATTTT. This chain links TRBV30 with TRBJ1-5; D is undetermined. This CDR3 contains 13 residues. V was cut by 0 bases and J by 9 bases, with 12 bases left in between. CDR1 and CDR2 from the germline V gene are GTSNPN and SVGIG (reference sequence).

This clone was observed a few times. This chain uses TRBV6-1 with TRBJ1-1; the D gene is possibly TRBD1 (5 bases). Per the germline V gene, CDR1 is MNHNS and CDR2 is SASEGT. Trimming removed 10 bases at V and 1 base at J, with 13 bases between. This CDR3 is 13 amino acids long. CDR3: CATQVSGNTEAFF. The CDR3 DNA is TGTGCCACACAGGTGTCGGGGAACACTGAAGCTTTCTTT.

The chain has TRBV6-6 and TRBJ2-1, with 8 bases aligning to TRBD1. V lost 5 bases and J lost 5; bases outside the gene matches: 5. Germline V lookup: CDR1 MNHNY, CDR2 SVGAGI (reference sequence). The CDR3 length is 14 residues. CDR3 sequence reads: CASSTRTGNNEQFF. As DNA, the CDR3 is TGTGCCAGCAGTACCCGGACAGGGAACAATGAGCAGTTCTTC.